Described below is a single TCR beta chain sequence and its context. The record originates from a study of CD8+ T cells in alopecia areata. The overall study: Tofacitinib treatment spanned 6 to 18 months, with 6 months off drug afterward.

The sequencing template was cDNA reverse transcribed from extracted RNA. Only in-frame clones appear in the TCRdb table, and some are missing; sequencing was by immunoSEQ multiplex PCR. The sample comprises approximately 45,000 clones, just over 65% of which are singletons, and roughly 22% rests with the top ten. As for treatment: oral pan-JAK inhibitor, 5-10 mg twice daily. Germline CDR1 reads LGHNA; CDR2 reads YSLEER. With V trimmed by 1 base and J by 3 bases, 5 bases remained unmatched. The CDR3 spans 15 residues. This receptor was taken from a human donor with alopecia areata. The sample was CD8+ T cells sorted from blood, taken at week 4, from a patient treated with tofacitinib. The genes are TRBV4-3 and TRBJ2-7; TRBD1 matches 8 bases. For the CDR3, the DNA is TGCGCCAGCAGCCAAGCCGGGACAGGAGGCTACGAGCAGTACTTC. Translation gives CASSQAGTGGYEQYF.